This T cell receptor (beta chain) was sequenced during a study of blood T cell repertoires in COVID-19. Across the whole study: Samples of COVID-19 (acute and convalescent) were obtained from the United States, Italy and Spain. The cDNA or gDNA used as material had been derived from T cells, B-cell-depleted T cells, or PBMCs.

Measured with immunoSEQ multiplex PCR; TCRdb has only the in-frame clones, and not every one. The table records over 250,000 clones, 87% of them present only once. The CDR3 loop spans 13 amino acids. CDR1 is ENHRY, CDR2 SYGVKD, per germline. Trimming shortened V by 4 bases and J by 5 bases, and 11 bases separated the two germline ends. The sequenced sample was PBMCs or T cells enriched from blood (not recorded which). The receptor was derived from a woman younger than 30 who had recovered from COVID-19. The chain is built from TRBV10-3 and TRBJ1-1; D unresolved. Here the CDR3 reads CAISARVLTEAFF. The DNA for the CDR3 is TGTGCCATCAGTGCCCGGGTACTGACTGAAGCTTTCTTT.